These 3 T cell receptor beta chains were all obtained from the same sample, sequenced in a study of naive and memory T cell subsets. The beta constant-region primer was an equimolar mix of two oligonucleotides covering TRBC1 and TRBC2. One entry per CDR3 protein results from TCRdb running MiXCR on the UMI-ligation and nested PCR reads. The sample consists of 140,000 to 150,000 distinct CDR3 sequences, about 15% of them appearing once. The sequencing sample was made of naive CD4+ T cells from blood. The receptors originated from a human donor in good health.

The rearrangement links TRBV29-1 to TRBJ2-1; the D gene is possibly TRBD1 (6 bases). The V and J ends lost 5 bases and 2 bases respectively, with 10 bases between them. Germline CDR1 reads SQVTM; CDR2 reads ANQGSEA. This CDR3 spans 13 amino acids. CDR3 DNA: TGCAGCGTTAACACAGGGCCCTACAATGAGCAGTTCTTC. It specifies CSVNTGPYNEQFF.

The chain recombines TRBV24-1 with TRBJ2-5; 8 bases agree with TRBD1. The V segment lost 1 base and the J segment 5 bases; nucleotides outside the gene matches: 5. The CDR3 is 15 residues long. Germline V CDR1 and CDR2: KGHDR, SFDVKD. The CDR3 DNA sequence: TGTGCCACCAGTGATTTTGCAGGGGGCAGGGAGACCCAGTACTTC. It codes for CATSDFAGGRETQYF.

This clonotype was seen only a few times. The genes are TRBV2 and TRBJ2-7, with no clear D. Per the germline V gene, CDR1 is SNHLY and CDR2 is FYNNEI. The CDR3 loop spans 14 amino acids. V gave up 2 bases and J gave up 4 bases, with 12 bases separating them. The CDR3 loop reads CASSEFYGQYEQYF. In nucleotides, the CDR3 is TGTGCCAGCAGTGAATTCTATGGTCAATACGAGCAGTACTTC. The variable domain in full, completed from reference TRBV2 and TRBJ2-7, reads EPEVTQTPSHQVTQMGQEVILRCVPISNHLYFYWYRQILGQKVEFLVSFYNNEISEKSEIFDDQFSVERPDGSNFTLKIRSTKLEDSAMYFCASSEFYGQYEQYFGPGTRLTVT.